The 14 T cell receptor beta chains below were found in one sample sequenced in a study of cytomegalovirus exposure and HLA in healthy donors. Both 60 Vbeta primers and 13 Jbeta primers went into the PCR. The table came from immunoSEQ multiplex PCR; TCRdb's copy has only in-frame clones and leaves some out. The repertoire holds about 120,000 clones, with roughly three fifths as singletons. The sequenced material came from PBMCs. Every receptor here comes from a man aged 40-49 years in good health and CMV-seropositive.

This chain joins TRBV5-4 and TRBJ2-3; tentatively, D is TRBD2 (6 bases). Germline V gives CDR1 SGHNT, CDR2 YYREEE (reference sequence). The CDR3 spans 14 residues. The V gene lost 0 bases and the J gene lost 4 bases, with 9 bases spanning the gap. The CDR3 region is CASSLVLAADTQYF. The CDR3 nucleotides read TGTGCCAGCAGCTTGGTATTAGCGGCAGATACGCAGTATTTT.

As for this clone: This likely comes from a read error, as the CDR3 has no conserved phenylalanine or tryptophan at its end. The chain uses TRBV6-6 and TRBJ2-7; 9 bases are a match to TRBD1. Per the germline V gene, CDR1 is MNHNY and CDR2 is SVGAGI (reference sequence). The CDR3 consists of 15 residues. Trimming took 6 bases from V and 0 from J; bases not matched to a gene: 6. The chain's CDR3 is CASRPGTGSSYEQYL. The DNA for the CDR3 is TGTGCCAGCAGACCCGGGACAGGGAGCTCCTACGAGCAGTACCTC.

The rearrangement uses TRBV6-5 and TRBJ1-1; D not resolved. This CDR3 is 13 amino acids long. Deletions cut 7 bases from V and 0 bases from J, with 9 bases between. Germline assignment: CDR1 MNHEY and CDR2 SVGAGI. CDR3 in amino acids: CASTKQLNTEAFF. Here the CDR3 DNA reads TGTGCCAGCACCAAACAGCTGAACACTGAAGCTTTCTTT.

Only a few counts were recorded for this clone. The chain is built from TRBV19 and TRBJ2-6, with TRBD1 matching over 7 bases. This CDR3 spans 15 amino acids. V was pared by 6 bases and J by 2 bases, with 4 bases of the junction left unmatched. Germline V CDR1 and CDR2: LNHDA, SQIVND (reference sequence). The DNA of the CDR3 is TGTGCCAGTAGGATAACAGGGGCTGGGGCCAACGTCCTGACTTTC. Protein sequence: CASRITGAGANVLTF.

This clone is labeled medium-sized. The rearrangement joins TRBV2 to TRBJ2-7; 7 nucleotides agree with TRBD1. This CDR3 region has 14 residues. Germline V lookup: CDR1 SNHLY, CDR2 FYNNEI. With V trimmed by 5 bases and J by 0 bases, 4 bases remained unmatched. The CDR3 sequence is CASSSDRSSYEQYF. CDR3 sequence (DNA): TGTGCCAGCAGTTCGGACAGGAGCTCCTACGAGCAGTACTTC.

V is TRBV20-1 and J is TRBJ1-2; 9 bases agree with TRBD1. The CDR3 runs to 11 residues. Germline CDR1 and CDR2: DFQATT and SNEGSKA (reference sequence). Trimming removed 6 bases from V and 12 bases from J; junction bases left unmatched: 8. The CDR3 is CSARGQGEHTF. Written as DNA, the CDR3 is TGCAGTGCCCGGGGACAGGGTGAGCACACCTTC.

The V gene is TRBV11-3, the J gene TRBJ1-6; TRBD1 matches at 9 bases. Germline V gene sequence: CDR1 SGHNT, CDR2 YENEEA. V was clipped by 6 bases and J by 8 bases; unmatched bases: 2. The CDR3 extends over 13 amino acids. As DNA, the CDR3 is TGTGCCAGCAGTCGACAGGGGGATTCACCCCTCCACTTT. This encodes CASSRQGDSPLHF.

The rearrangement joins TRBV7-2 to TRBJ1-2; D may be TRBD1 (5 bases). V was pared by 4 bases and J by 2 bases, with 14 bases between. The CDR3 is made up of 15 amino acids. The germline CDR1 and CDR2 sequences are SGHTA and FQGNSA. The CDR3 region has the DNA TGTGCCAGCAGCTCCCCCGAGCGGGGGAACTATGGCTACACCTTC. Translating gives CASSSPERGNYGYTF.

This clone turned up a few times. This chain joins TRBV11-3 and TRBJ2-3; 12 nucleotides line up with TRBD2. V shed 4 bases and J 2 bases; nucleotides not matched to a gene: 4. The CDR3 is made up of 16 amino acids. The germline V gene encodes CDR1 SGHNT and CDR2 YENEEA. Written as DNA, the CDR3 is TGTGCCAGCAGCTCCCGGACTAGCGGGAACACAGATACGCAGTATTTT. It is translated as CASSSRTSGNTDTQYF.

The gene calls are TRBV25-1 and TRBJ2-1; 10 nucleotides align to TRBD1. The CDR3 spans 17 residues. The V and J ends lost 7 bases and 2 bases, in that order; junction bases with no gene match: 11. The V gene's germline CDR1 is MGHDK and CDR2 SYGVNS. DNA for the CDR3: TGTGCCAGCACTCGGGACAGGGGACCAGCAGCCTACAATGAGCAGTTCTTC. Translation gives CASTRDRGPAAYNEQFF.

The chain combines TRBV27 with TRBJ1-1; D possibly corresponds to TRBD1 (6 bases). The germline V and J ends were trimmed by 3 bases and 5 bases, with 16 bases remaining between them. Germline V gives CDR1 MNHEY, CDR2 SMNVEV (reference sequence). The CDR3 totals 15 residues. CDR3 bases: TGTGCCAGCAGTTTCCAAGGGGGTGGTTGGACTGAAGCTTTCTTT. Protein sequence: CASSFQGGGWTEAFF.

The chain recombines TRBV5-1 with TRBJ2-7, with a possible D match to TRBD2 (7 bases). The CDR3 spans 15 residues. Germline CDR1 and CDR2: SGHRS and YFSETQ. Trimming pared 3 bases from V and 6 bases from J, leaving 19 bases between. The CDR3: CASSWGATSGIEQYF. CDR3 nucleotide sequence: TGCGCCAGCAGCTGGGGGGCAACGAGCGGGATCGAGCAGTACTTC.

The J gene is TRBJ2-5, the V gene TRBV5-4, with D possibly being TRBD1 (6 bases). Germline CDR1 and CDR2: SGHNT and YYREEE (reference sequence). The CDR3 totals 15 residues. Trimming shortened V by 2 bases and J by 2 bases, and 13 bases separated the two germline ends. The CDR3 DNA reads as TGTGCCAGCAGCTTAGATAGACAGGTTCAAGAGACCCAGTACTTC. Translated: CASSLDRQVQETQYF.

The CDR3 DNA reads as TGTGCCAGCAGCCCCTCCCCGGGACAGGGGGCAGCCGGGGAGCTGTTTTTT. As protein: CASSPSPGQGAAGELFF. V usage is TRBV7-9 and J usage is TRBJ2-2; TRBD1 matches 12 bases. Germline-derived CDR1 and CDR2 are SEHNR and FQNEAQ (reference sequence). The CDR3 runs to 17 residues. Losses at the gene ends were 5 bases for V and 6 bases for J; bases not matched to a gene: 10.